This T cell receptor (beta chain) was recovered during a study of blood T cell repertoires in COVID-19. The V and J ends lost 2 bases and 9 bases respectively, with 14 bases between them. CDR3 length: 14 residues. In germline, CDR1 is SGHDN, CDR2 FVKESK. Sequencing was performed with immunoSEQ multiplex PCR; in TCRdb, only in-frame clones are kept and a portion is missing. The profile shows some 140,000 clones, around 85% of them singletons. The chain couples TRBV14 to TRBJ2-1; possibly TRBD2 for D (5 bases). Input material: peripheral blood. The TCR comes from a man aged 55 to 70 with COVID-19, enrolled during active disease. CDR3 in DNA: TGTGCCAGCAGCCAATCGCTAGGACTCATTGAGCAGTTCTTC. Residues: CASSQSLGLIEQFF.